Listed below are T cell receptor beta chains from one sample, sequenced in a study of blood T cell repertoires in COVID-19. The repertoire was sequenced with immunoSEQ multiplex PCR; TCRdb's copy has only in-frame clones and lacks some. This repertoire shows 150,000 to 200,000 clones, 86% found once; its top ten account for about 0.98%. The material sequenced was peripheral blood. These receptors were collected from a man between 18 and 35 years old with acute or convalescent COVID-19. The CDR3 runs from the conserved cysteine through the conserved F or W. The order of the fields is V gene, clone size, CDR3 length, J gene, D gene, CDR3 DNA, CDR3 protein. D genes are given only for firm matches. Some rows have no size entry. The others give once, few or many, or a class for an expanded clone.

V: TRBV7-6; size: .; length: 16; J: TRBJ2-3; D: TRBD1; DNA: TGTGCCAGCAGCTTAGATGGGGGACAGGGGTTAGATACGCAGTATTTT; CDR3: CASSLDGGQGLDTQYF
V: TRBV7-9; size: .; length: 14; J: TRBJ1-1; D: .; DNA: TGTGCCAGCAGCCTCGGGTCTCAGGGCACTGAAGCTTTCTTT; CDR3: CASSLGSQGTEAFF
V: TRBV3-1/TRBV3-2; size: .; length: 13; J: TRBJ1-5; D: TRBD1; DNA: TGTGCCAGCAGCAACGACAGGGGGCAGCCCCAGCATTTT; CDR3: CASSNDRGQPQHF
V: TRBV27; size: few; length: 14; J: TRBJ1-2; D: TRBD1; DNA: TGTGCCAGCAGCGCGACAGGGATTGGATATGGCTACACCTTC; CDR3: CASSATGIGYGYTF
V: TRBV19; size: once; length: 13; J: TRBJ1-1; D: .; DNA: TGTGCCAGTGGGGCAGGCCTGAACACTGAAGCTTTCTTT; CDR3: CASGAGLNTEAFF
V: TRBV19; size: .; length: 16; J: TRBJ1-2; D: .; DNA: TGTGCCAGTACCCCCATGATTGGGAGTTCTAACTATGGCTACACCTTC; CDR3: CASTPMIGSSNYGYTF
V: TRBV10-3; size: .; length: 14; J: TRBJ2-6; D: .; DNA: TGTGCCATCAGGGACAGCTCTGGGGCCAACGTCCTGACTTTC; CDR3: CAIRDSSGANVLTF
V: TRBV19; size: .; length: 15; J: TRBJ1-5; D: .; DNA: TGTGCCAGTAGTATGGTCAGTTTGAGCAATCAGCCCCAGCATTTT; CDR3: CASSMVSLSNQPQHF
V: TRBV19; size: once; length: 12; J: TRBJ1-4; D: .; DNA: TGTGCCTGCCGAGGCGGTGAGGAAAAACTGTTTTTT; CDR3: CACRGGEEKLFF
V: TRBV7-2; size: .; length: 13; J: TRBJ1-1; D: .; DNA: TGTGCCAGCAGCTTTAGTCCGAATACTGAAGCTTTCTTT; CDR3: CASSFSPNTEAFF
V: TRBV3-1/TRBV3-2; size: once; length: 14; J: TRBJ1-1; D: TRBD1; DNA: TGTGCCAGCAGCCAAGGGACAGGGTGGACTGAAGCTTTCTTT; CDR3: CASSQGTGWTEAFF
V: TRBV19; size: .; length: 13; J: TRBJ1-5; D: .; DNA: TGTGCCAGTATGGGGGGGTACTATCAGCCCCAGCATTTT; CDR3: CASMGGYYQPQHF
V: TRBV5-8; size: .; length: 17; J: TRBJ1-5; D: .; DNA: TGTGCCAGCAGCCGGGGGGGCGTGGGGGAAGGCAATCAGCCCCAGCATTTT; CDR3: CASSRGGVGEGNQPQHF
V: TRBV7-3; size: .; length: 16; J: TRBJ2-6; D: .; DNA: TGTGCCAGCAGCTCCTTCGGGGGTGGTGGGGCCAACGTCCTGACTTTC; CDR3: CASSSFGGGGANVLTF
V: TRBV7-3; size: .; length: 16; J: TRBJ1-1; D: .; DNA: TGTGCCAGCAGCCCAACACAGGGTAGAAAGGACACTGAAGCTTTCTTT; CDR3: CASSPTQGRKDTEAFF
V: TRBV12-3/TRBV12-4; size: .; length: 11; J: TRBJ2-5; D: .; DNA: TGTGCCACCTCGGCGGGTGAGACCCAGTACTTC; CDR3: CATSAGETQYF
V: TRBV6-5; size: .; length: 15; J: TRBJ1-6; D: TRBD1; DNA: TGTGCCAGCAGTTCCAGTAGGACAGGGCGATCACCCCTCCACTTT; CDR3: CASSSSRTGRSPLHF
V: TRBV28; size: .; length: 15; J: TRBJ2-1; D: TRBD2; DNA: TGTGCCAGCAGTTTAACTAGCGGGGGACTCAATGAGCAGTTCTTC; CDR3: CASSLTSGGLNEQFF
V: TRBV4-2; size: few; length: 15; J: TRBJ1-5; D: TRBD1; DNA: TGTGCCAGCAGCGCCCGGACAGGGAGCAATCAGCCCCAGCATTTT; CDR3: CASSARTGSNQPQHF
V: TRBV28; size: .; length: 12; J: TRBJ1-3; D: .; DNA: TGTGCCAGCAGGGTAGCTGGAAACACCATATATTTT; CDR3: CASRVAGNTIYF
V: TRBV30; size: .; length: 13; J: TRBJ1-6; D: .; DNA: TGTGCCTGGAGTAGAGGATTCAATTCACCCCTCCACTTT; CDR3: CAWSRGFNSPLHF
V: TRBV5-1; size: .; length: 13; J: TRBJ1-1; D: TRBD1; DNA: TGCGCCAGCCGACAGGGGGACAACACTGAAGCTTTCTTT; CDR3: CASRQGDNTEAFF
V: TRBV21-1; size: .; length: 17; J: TRBJ1-2; D: .; DNA: TGTGCCAGCAGCAAGGGCGCCGAATGCTTGTTTAACTATGGCTACACCTTC; CDR3: CASSKGAECLFNYGYTF
V: TRBV24-1; size: .; length: 14; J: TRBJ1-5; D: .; DNA: TGTGCCACCAGTGACCCGGGAGGCAATCAGCCCCAGCATTTT; CDR3: CATSDPGGNQPQHF
V: TRBV3-1/TRBV3-2; size: .; length: 14; J: TRBJ2-2; D: .; DNA: TGTGCCAGCAGCCAAGCATCAGACACCGGGGAGCTGTTTTTT; CDR3: CASSQASDTGELFF
V: TRBV10-3; size: .; length: 16; J: TRBJ1-3; D: .; DNA: TGTGCCATCAGTGAGTCACAGGTCTACTCTGGAAACACCATATATTTT; CDR3: CAISESQVYSGNTIYF
V: TRBV19; size: .; length: 19; J: TRBJ1-2; D: TRBD1; DNA: TGTGCCAGTAGTCCCCACATTGGGACAGGGCGTATAGTCGACTATGGCTACACCTTC; CDR3: CASSPHIGTGRIVDYGYTF
V: TRBV2; size: .; length: 14; J: TRBJ2-3; D: .; DNA: TGTGCCAGCAGTCCAGGGGTGTCAACAGATACGCAGTATTTT; CDR3: CASSPGVSTDTQYF
V: TRBV7-8; size: once; length: 16; J: TRBJ2-5; D: TRBD2; DNA: TGTGCCAGCAGCTTAGTCTCGCGGGGGGGCCAAGAGACCCAGTACTTC; CDR3: CASSLVSRGGQETQYF
V: TRBV30; size: .; length: 14; J: TRBJ2-1; D: TRBD2; DNA: TGTGCCTGGAGTCGAGCGGGGGGGCGCAATGAGCAGTTCTTC; CDR3: CAWSRAGGRNEQFF
V: TRBV4-1; size: .; length: 15; J: TRBJ1-6; D: .; DNA: TGCGCCAGCAGCCAAGAGGGGCTGGAAAATTCACCCCTCCACTTT; CDR3: CASSQEGLENSPLHF
V: TRBV6-1; size: .; length: 13; J: TRBJ1-5; D: .; DNA: TGTGCCAGCAGTGATGGGGGCGGTCAGCCCCAGCATTTT; CDR3: CASSDGGGQPQHF
V: TRBV13; size: .; length: 15; J: TRBJ2-3; D: .; DNA: TGTGCCAGCAGCTTAGGAAGCATTAGCACAGATACGCAGTATTTT; CDR3: CASSLGSISTDTQYF
V: TRBV2; size: .; length: 10; J: TRBJ1-1; D: .; DNA: TGTGCCAGCAGTGCCAGTGAAGCTTTCTTT; CDR3: CASSASEAFF
V: TRBV10-3; size: .; length: 14; J: TRBJ2-3; D: TRBD1; DNA: TGTGCCATCAGGGGGACAGGGTCGACAGATACGCAGTATTTT; CDR3: CAIRGTGSTDTQYF
V: TRBV3-1/TRBV3-2; size: .; length: 14; J: TRBJ1-4; D: .; DNA: TGTGCCAGCAGCTATACAGGGAGTGGGGAAAAACTGTTTTTT; CDR3: CASSYTGSGEKLFF
V: TRBV7-9; size: .; length: 14; J: TRBJ2-5; D: .; DNA: TGTGCCAGCAGCTTAGCTGGCAGCCAAGAGACCCAGTACTTC; CDR3: CASSLAGSQETQYF
V: TRBV19; size: .; length: 16; J: TRBJ1-5; D: .; DNA: TGTGCCAGTAGTATAGCAGGGGTGAATAGCAATCAGCCCCAGCATTTT; CDR3: CASSIAGVNSNQPQHF
V: TRBV5-1; size: .; length: 18; J: TRBJ2-1; D: .; DNA: TGCGCCAGCAGCCCCCATCAGTCGTTAGCGGCCTCCTACAATGAGCAGTTCTTC; CDR3: CASSPHQSLAASYNEQFF
V: TRBV24-1; size: .; length: 12; J: TRBJ1-5; D: .; DNA: TGTGCCACCAGTGATTCAAATCAGCCCCAGCATTTT; CDR3: CATSDSNQPQHF
V: TRBV6-6; size: few; length: 16; J: TRBJ2-5; D: TRBD2; DNA: TGTGCCAGCAGTTACTCATTTTCGGGGGGAGGCGAGACCCAGTACTTC; CDR3: CASSYSFSGGGETQYF
V: TRBV6-5; size: few; length: 10; J: TRBJ1-1; D: .; DNA: TGTGCCAGCAGTCCCGTTGAAGCTTTCTTT; CDR3: CASSPVEAFF
V: TRBV11-2; size: .; length: 12; J: TRBJ1-6; D: .; DNA: TGTGCCAGCAGTTCCAACCTGGGCCCCCTCCACTTT; CDR3: CASSSNLGPLHF
V: TRBV19; size: .; length: 16; J: TRBJ1-6; D: .; DNA: TGTGCCAGTAGTATAAGCGGCCCCTCCTATAATTCACCCCTCCACTTT; CDR3: CASSISGPSYNSPLHF
V: TRBV7-2; size: .; length: 15; J: TRBJ1-5; D: TRBD1; DNA: TGTGCCAGCAGCTTAGTACAGGGGGTGCGTCAGCCCCAGCATTTT; CDR3: CASSLVQGVRQPQHF
V: TRBV7-9; size: .; length: 14; J: TRBJ2-5; D: .; DNA: TGTGCCAGCAGCTTCAACAGGGGAGGAGAGACCCAGTACTTC; CDR3: CASSFNRGGETQYF
V: TRBV14; size: .; length: 15; J: TRBJ1-6; D: .; DNA: TGTGCCAGCAGGCCGGGAACAGCTAGATATTCACCCCTCCACTTT; CDR3: CASRPGTARYSPLHF
V: TRBV19; size: .; length: 15; J: TRBJ1-2; D: TRBD1; DNA: TGTGCCAGTAGAACCACGGGACAGGGGGCGTATGGCTACACCTTC; CDR3: CASRTTGQGAYGYTF
V: TRBV19; size: .; length: 16; J: TRBJ2-2; D: .; DNA: TGTGCCAGCCAATTTGGAGGGGGCTGGGGCACCGGGGAGCTGTTTTTT; CDR3: CASQFGGGWGTGELFF
V: TRBV5-4; size: .; length: 15; J: TRBJ1-2; D: .; DNA: TGTGCCAGCAGCTGGGCCTCACGGGACACCAATGGCTACACCTTC; CDR3: CASSWASRDTNGYTF
V: TRBV9; size: .; length: 18; J: TRBJ1-1; D: TRBD1; DNA: TGTGCCAGCAGCCCTTCAACAGGGGGCAGAGGGCTGAACACTGAAGCTTTCTTT; CDR3: CASSPSTGGRGLNTEAFF
V: TRBV3-1/TRBV3-2; size: .; length: 13; J: TRBJ2-2; D: .; DNA: TGTGCCAGCAGTCAGGCCGGGACAGGGGAGCTGTTTTTT; CDR3: CASSQAGTGELFF
V: TRBV5-5; size: .; length: 16; J: TRBJ1-2; D: .; DNA: TGTGCCAGCAGCAGCGGTACGTTGGCCGGCCTCTATGGCTACACCTTC; CDR3: CASSSGTLAGLYGYTF
V: TRBV5-8; size: .; length: 15; J: TRBJ2-5; D: TRBD2; DNA: TGTGCCAGCAGCTTGGTGTGGCGGGGGGAAGAGACCCAGTACTTC; CDR3: CASSLVWRGEETQYF
V: TRBV6-5; size: .; length: 15; J: TRBJ2-2; D: .; DNA: TGTGCCAGCGCACCCCGGGAGCGACACACCGGGGAGCTGTTTTTT; CDR3: CASAPRERHTGELFF
V: TRBV7-6; size: .; length: 16; J: TRBJ2-5; D: .; DNA: TGTGCCAGCAGCTTCCCGACAGTCTTAAGGCCAGAGACCCAGTACTTC; CDR3: CASSFPTVLRPETQYF
V: TRBV18; size: .; length: 16; J: TRBJ1-1; D: .; DNA: TGTGCCAGCTCACCACTCGGGGGGGAGGTGAACACTGAAGCTTTCTTT; CDR3: CASSPLGGEVNTEAFF